One sample yielded the 5 T cell receptor beta chains listed below, sequenced in a study of shared clonotypes between healthy human individuals. Profiled with immunoSEQ multiplex PCR; TCRdb holds only in-frame clones, not every one. The sample gives about 2.4 million clones, 80% to 95% of which show up once; 0.36% is in the top ten. Sequencing used naive CD4+ T cells from PBMCs. Subset given: CD45RA+ positively selected. Receptors were obtained from a man aged 18-30 years in good health. Some clones in this sample may be carry-over from other donors' samples.

The gene calls are TRBV7-9 and TRBJ1-1, with 8 bases fitting TRBD1. From germline, CDR1 is SEHNR and CDR2 FQNEAQ (reference sequence). V dropped 4 bases and J dropped 0; count of bases not matched to a gene: 10. The CDR3 has 17 residues. CDR3 sequence reads: CASSSGTGTGMNTEAFF. CDR3 nucleotides: TGTGCCAGCAGCTCCGGTACCGGGACAGGCATGAACACTGAAGCTTTCTTT.

A single count supports this clone. The chain uses TRBV5-1 and TRBJ1-1, with D possibly TRBD1 on 5 matching bases. The length of the CDR3 is 16 residues. Germline V gene lookup returns CDR1 SGHRS and CDR2 YFSETQ. Between the trimmed V and J ends, which lost 2 bases and 2 bases, there was a span of 16 bases. CDR3 DNA sequence: TGCGCCAGCAGCTTAACCTCGACAGCTACTAACACTGAAGCTTTCTTT. Its translation: CASSLTSTATNTEAFF. The full variable domain, in which reference TRBV5-1 and TRBJ1-1 provide the parts outside the CDR3, is KAGVTQTPRYLIKTRGQQVTLSCSPISGHRSVSWYQQTPGQGLQFLFEYFSETQRNKGNFPGRFSGRQFSNSRSEMNVSTLELGDSALYLCASSLTSTATNTEAFFGQGTRLTVV.

V usage is TRBV7-2 and J usage is TRBJ2-7, with 10 positions matching TRBD2. The ends lost 5 bases at V and 2 bases at J; junction bases unmatched: 9. CDR1 SGHTA and CDR2 FQGNSA come from the germline V gene. The CDR3 has 16 amino acids. CDR3 sequence: CASSHKGLAQPYEQYF. DNA of the CDR3: TGTGCCAGCAGCCACAAGGGACTAGCGCAACCCTACGAGCAGTACTTC.

Concerning this clone: Sequence at one end of the junction differs from germline and may be a read error. The J gene is TRBJ2-7, the V gene TRBV5-4; 11 positions agree with TRBD2. Germline values: CDR1 SGHNT, CDR2 YYREEE (reference sequence). The CDR3 runs to 15 residues. CDR3 sequence: CASSHSGRAGVEQCF. Written as DNA, the CDR3 is TGTGCCAGCAGCCATAGCGGGAGGGCCGGGGTAGAGCAGTGCTTC.

The chain uses TRBV29-1 and TRBJ2-5; D remains ambiguous. The V gene's germline CDR1 is SQVTM and CDR2 ANQGSEA. V was pared by 7 bases and J by 7 bases, with 16 bases between. This CDR3 comprises 12 residues. CDR3 amino acids: CSARPNPGTQYF. The CDR3 DNA reads TGCAGCGCCCGACCCAACCCGGGGACCCAGTACTTC.